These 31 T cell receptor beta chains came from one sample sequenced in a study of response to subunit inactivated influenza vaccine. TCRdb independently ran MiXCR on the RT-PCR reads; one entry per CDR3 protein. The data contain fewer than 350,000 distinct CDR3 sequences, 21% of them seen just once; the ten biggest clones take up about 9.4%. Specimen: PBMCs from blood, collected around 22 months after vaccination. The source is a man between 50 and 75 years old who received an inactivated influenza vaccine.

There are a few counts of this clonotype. CDR3 in amino acids: CASSLPGQGPNYGYTF. For the CDR3, the DNA is TGTGCCAGCAGTTTACCCGGACAGGGCCCAAACTATGGCTACACCTTC. The V and J genes are TRBV28 and TRBJ1-2; 8 nucleotides match TRBD1. V shed 2 bases and J 2 bases; nucleotides not matched to a gene: 7. CDR1 is MDHEN and CDR2 is SYDVKM in the germline V gene. The CDR3 has 16 residues.

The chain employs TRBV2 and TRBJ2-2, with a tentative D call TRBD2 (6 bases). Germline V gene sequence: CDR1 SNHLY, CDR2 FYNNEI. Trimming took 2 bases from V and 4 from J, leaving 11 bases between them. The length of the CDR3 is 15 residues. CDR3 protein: CASSELAGFTGELFF. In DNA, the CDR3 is TGTGCCAGCAGTGAACTGGCGGGGTTCACCGGGGAGCTGTTTTTT.

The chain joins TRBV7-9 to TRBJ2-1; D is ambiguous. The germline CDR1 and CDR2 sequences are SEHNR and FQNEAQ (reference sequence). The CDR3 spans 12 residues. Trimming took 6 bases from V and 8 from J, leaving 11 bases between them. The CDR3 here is CASRPLRHEQFF. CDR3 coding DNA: TGTGCCAGCAGGCCTCTCCGGCATGAGCAGTTCTTC. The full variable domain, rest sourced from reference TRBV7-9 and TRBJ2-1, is DTGVSQNPRHKITKRGQNVTFRCDPISEHNRLYWYRQTLGQGPEFLTYFQNEAQLEKSRLLSDRFSAERPKGSFSTLEIQRTEQGDSAMYLCASRPLRHEQFFGPGTRLTVL.

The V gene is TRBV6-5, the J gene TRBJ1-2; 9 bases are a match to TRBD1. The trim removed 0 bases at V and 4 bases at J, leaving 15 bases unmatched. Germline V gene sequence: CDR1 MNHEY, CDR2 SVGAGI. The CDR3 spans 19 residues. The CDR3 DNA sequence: TGTGCCAGCAGTTACTCCGGGACAGGGAGTTTTTTAGGATCCTATGGCTACACCTTC. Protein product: CASSYSGTGSFLGSYGYTF.

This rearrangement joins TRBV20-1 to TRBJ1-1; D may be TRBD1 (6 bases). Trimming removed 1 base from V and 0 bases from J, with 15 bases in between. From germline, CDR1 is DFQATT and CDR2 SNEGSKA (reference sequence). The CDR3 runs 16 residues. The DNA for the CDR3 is TGCAGTGCTAGAGCCCTCGAAGGACAGATGAACACTGAAGCTTTCTTT. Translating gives CSARALEGQMNTEAFF.

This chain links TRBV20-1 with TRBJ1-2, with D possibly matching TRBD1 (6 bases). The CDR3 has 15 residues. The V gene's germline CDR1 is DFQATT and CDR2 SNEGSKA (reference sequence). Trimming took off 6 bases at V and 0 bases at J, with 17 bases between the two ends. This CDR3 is CSATMNRAANYGYTF. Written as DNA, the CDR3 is TGCAGTGCGACGATGAACAGGGCCGCTAACTATGGCTACACCTTC.

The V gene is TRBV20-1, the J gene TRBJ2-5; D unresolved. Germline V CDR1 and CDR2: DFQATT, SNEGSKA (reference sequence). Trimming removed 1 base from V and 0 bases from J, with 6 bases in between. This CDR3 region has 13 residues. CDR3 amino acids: CSARVGYQETQYF. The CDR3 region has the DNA TGCAGTGCTAGAGTTGGTTACCAAGAGACCCAGTACTTC.

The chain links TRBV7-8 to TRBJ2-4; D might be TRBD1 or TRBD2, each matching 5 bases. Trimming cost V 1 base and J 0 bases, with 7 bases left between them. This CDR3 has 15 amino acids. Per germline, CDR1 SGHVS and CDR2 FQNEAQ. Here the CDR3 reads CASSLVGTAKNIQYF. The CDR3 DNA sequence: TGTGCCAGCAGCTTAGTGGGGACAGCCAAAAACATTCAGTACTTC. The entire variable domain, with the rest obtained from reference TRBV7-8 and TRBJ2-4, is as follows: GAGVSQSPRYKVAKRGQDVALRCDPISGHVSLFWYQQALGQGPEFLTYFQNEAQLDKSGLPSDRFFAERPEGSVSTLKIQRTQQEDSAVYLCASSLVGTAKNIQYFGAGTRLSVL.

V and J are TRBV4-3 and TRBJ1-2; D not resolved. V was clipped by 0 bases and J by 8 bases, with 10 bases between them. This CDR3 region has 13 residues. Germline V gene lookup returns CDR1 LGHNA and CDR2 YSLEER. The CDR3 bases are TGCGCCAGCAGCCAAGATTTGGGTCGGGGCTACACCTTC. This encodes CASSQDLGRGYTF.

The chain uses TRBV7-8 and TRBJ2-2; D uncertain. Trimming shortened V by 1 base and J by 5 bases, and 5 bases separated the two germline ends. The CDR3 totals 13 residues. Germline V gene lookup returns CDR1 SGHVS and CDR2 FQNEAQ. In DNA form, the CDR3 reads TGTGCCAGCAGCTTAGTGGAAACCGGGGAGCTGTTTTTT. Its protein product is CASSLVETGELFF.

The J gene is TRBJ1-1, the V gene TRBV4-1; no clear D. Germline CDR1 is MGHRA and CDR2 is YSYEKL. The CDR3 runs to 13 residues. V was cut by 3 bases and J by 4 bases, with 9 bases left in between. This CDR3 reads CASSQGIGTEAFF. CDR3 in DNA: TGCGCCAGCAGCCAGGGCATTGGCACTGAAGCTTTCTTT.

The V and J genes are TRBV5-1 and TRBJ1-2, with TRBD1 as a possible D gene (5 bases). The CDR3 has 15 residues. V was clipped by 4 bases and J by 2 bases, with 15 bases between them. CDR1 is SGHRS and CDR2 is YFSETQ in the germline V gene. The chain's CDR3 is CASSGDGQMNYGYTF. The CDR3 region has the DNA TGCGCCAGCAGCGGAGACGGACAAATGAACTATGGCTACACCTTC.

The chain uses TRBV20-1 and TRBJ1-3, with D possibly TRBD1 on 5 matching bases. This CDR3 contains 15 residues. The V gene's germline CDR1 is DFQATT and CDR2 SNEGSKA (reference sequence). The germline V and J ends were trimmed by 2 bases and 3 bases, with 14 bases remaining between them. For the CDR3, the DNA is TGCAGTGCTAGAAGTCAGGGAGAAGTTGGAAACACCATATATTTT. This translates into CSARSQGEVGNTIYF.

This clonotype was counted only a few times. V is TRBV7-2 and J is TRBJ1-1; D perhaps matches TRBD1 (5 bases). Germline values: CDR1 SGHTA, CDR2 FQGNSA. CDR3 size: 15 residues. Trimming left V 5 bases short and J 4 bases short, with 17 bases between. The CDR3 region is CASSLEGTFLTEAFF. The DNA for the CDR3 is TGTGCCAGCAGCCTAGAAGGGACCTTTCTCACTGAAGCTTTCTTT.

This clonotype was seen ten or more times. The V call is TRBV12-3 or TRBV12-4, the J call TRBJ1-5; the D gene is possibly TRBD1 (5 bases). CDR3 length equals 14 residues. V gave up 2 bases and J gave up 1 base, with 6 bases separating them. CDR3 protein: CASSLWGSNQPQHF. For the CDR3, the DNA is TGTGCCAGCAGTTTATGGGGGAGCAATCAGCCCCAGCATTTT.

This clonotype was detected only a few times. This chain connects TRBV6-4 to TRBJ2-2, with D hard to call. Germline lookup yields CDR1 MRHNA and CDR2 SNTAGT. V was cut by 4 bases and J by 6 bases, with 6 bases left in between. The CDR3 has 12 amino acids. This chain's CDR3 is CASSAKSGELFF. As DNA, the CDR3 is TGTGCCAGCAGTGCTAAATCCGGGGAGCTGTTTTTT.

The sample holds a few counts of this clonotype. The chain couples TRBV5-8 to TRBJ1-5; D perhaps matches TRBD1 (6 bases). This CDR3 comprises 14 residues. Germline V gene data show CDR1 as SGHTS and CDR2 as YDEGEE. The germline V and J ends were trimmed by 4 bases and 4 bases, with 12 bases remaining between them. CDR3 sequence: CASSGPQGNQPQHF. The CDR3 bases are TGTGCCAGCAGCGGCCCCCAGGGGAATCAGCCCCAGCATTTT.

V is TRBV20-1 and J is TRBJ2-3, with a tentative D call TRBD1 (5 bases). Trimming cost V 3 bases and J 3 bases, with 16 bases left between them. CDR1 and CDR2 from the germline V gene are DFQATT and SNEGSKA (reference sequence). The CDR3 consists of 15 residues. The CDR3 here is CSASPRRGMTDTQYF. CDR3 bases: TGCAGTGCTAGCCCCCGTAGGGGTATGACAGATACGCAGTATTTT.

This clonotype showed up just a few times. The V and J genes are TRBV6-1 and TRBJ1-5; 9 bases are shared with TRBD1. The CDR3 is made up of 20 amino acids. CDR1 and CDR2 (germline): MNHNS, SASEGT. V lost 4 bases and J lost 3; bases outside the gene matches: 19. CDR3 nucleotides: TGTGCCAGCAGTGGGGGACCGGGACAGGGAATCGGGTATATCAATCAGCCCCAGCATTTT. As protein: CASSGGPGQGIGYINQPQHF.

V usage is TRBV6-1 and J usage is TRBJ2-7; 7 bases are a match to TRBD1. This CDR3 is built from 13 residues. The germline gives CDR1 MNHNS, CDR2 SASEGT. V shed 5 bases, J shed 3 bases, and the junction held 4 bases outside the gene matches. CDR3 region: CASSRDSFYEQYF. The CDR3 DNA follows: TGTGCCAGCAGTCGGGACAGCTTCTACGAGCAGTACTTC.

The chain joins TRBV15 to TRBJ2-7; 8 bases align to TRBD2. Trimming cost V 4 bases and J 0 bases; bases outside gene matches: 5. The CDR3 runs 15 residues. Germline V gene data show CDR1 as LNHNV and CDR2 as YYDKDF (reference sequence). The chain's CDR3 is CATSKKAGVSYEQYF. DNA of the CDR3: TGTGCCACCAGCAAAAAAGCGGGAGTCTCCTACGAGCAGTACTTC.

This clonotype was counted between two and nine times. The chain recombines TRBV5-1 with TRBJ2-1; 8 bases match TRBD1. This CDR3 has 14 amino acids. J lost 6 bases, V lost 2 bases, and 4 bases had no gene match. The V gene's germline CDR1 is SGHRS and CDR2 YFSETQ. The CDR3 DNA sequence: TGCGCCAGCAGCTTCCTGGACAGGGCCAATGAGCAGTTCTTC. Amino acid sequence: CASSFLDRANEQFF. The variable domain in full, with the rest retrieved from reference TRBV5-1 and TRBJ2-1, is KAGVTQTPRYLIKTRGQQVTLSCSPISGHRSVSWYQQTPGQGLQFLFEYFSETQRNKGNFPGRFSGRQFSNSRSEMNVSTLELGDSALYLCASSFLDRANEQFFGPGTRLTVL.

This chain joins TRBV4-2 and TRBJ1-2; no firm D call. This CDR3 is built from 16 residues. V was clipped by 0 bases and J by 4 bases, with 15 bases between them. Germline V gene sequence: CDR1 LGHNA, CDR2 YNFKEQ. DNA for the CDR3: TGTGCCAGCAGCCAAGAAAGATCCCGGTTCTCCTATGGCTACACCTTC. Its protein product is CASSQERSRFSYGYTF.

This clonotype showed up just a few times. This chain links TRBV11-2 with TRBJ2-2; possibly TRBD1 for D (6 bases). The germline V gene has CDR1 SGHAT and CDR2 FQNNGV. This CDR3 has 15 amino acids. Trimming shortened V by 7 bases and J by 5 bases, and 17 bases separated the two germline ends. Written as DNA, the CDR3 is TGTGCCAGCACCCTCACGACAGGCTCTACCGGGGAGCTGTTTTTT. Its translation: CASTLTTGSTGELFF.

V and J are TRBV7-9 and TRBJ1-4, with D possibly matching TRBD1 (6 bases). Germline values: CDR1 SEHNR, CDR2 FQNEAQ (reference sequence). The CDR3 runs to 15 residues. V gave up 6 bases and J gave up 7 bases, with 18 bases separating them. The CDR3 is CASRPTGRSGEKLFF. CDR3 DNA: TGTGCCAGCAGGCCAACAGGGAGGAGCGGTGAAAAACTGTTTTTT.

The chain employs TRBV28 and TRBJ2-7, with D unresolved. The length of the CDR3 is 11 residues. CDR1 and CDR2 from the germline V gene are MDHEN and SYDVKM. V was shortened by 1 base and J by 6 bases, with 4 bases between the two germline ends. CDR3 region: CASSLYAEQYF. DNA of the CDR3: TGTGCCAGCAGTTTATACGCCGAGCAGTACTTC.

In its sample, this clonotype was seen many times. The DNA of the CDR3 is TGTGCCAGCAGCTTAGCCGTTGCAGACAATCAGCCCCAGCATTTT. Protein sequence: CASSLAVADNQPQHF. The genes are TRBV7-2 and TRBJ1-5; D not certain. The germline gives CDR1 SGHTA, CDR2 FQGNSA. The ends were cut back, 0 bases at V and 3 bases at J, with 9 bases in the middle. The CDR3 totals 15 residues.

The CDR3 reads CASSLDRVNEQYF. In DNA, the CDR3 is TGTGCCAGCAGTTTAGACAGGGTAAACGAGCAGTACTTC. This chain joins TRBV28 and TRBJ2-7, with 7 bases that match TRBD1. The germline gives CDR1 MDHEN, CDR2 SYDVKM. The length of the CDR3 is 13 residues. The V segment lost 2 bases and the J segment 5 bases; nucleotides outside the gene matches: 3.

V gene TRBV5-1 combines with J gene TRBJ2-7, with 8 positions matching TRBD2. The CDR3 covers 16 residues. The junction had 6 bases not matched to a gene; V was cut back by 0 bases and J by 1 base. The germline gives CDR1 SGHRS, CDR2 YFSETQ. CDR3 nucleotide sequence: TGCGCCAGCAGCTTGGCCGGCGGGAGGATTTCCTACGAGCAGTACTTC. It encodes CASSLAGGRISYEQYF.

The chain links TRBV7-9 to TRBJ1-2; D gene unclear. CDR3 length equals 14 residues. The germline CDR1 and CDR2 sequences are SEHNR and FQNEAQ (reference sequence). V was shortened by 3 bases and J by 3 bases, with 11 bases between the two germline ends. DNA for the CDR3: TGTGCCAGCAGCTTGTCGAAGGGAGACTATGGCTACACCTTC. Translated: CASSLSKGDYGYTF. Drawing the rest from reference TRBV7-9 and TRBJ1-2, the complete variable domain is DTGVSQNPRHKITKRGQNVTFRCDPISEHNRLYWYRQTLGQGPEFLTYFQNEAQLEKSRLLSDRFSAERPKGSFSTLEIQRTEQGDSAMYLCASSLSKGDYGYTFGSGTRLTVV.

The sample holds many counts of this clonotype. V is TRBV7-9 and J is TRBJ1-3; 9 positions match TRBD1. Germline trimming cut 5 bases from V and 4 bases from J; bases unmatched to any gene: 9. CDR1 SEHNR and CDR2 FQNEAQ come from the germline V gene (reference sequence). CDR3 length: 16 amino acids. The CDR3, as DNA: TGTGCCAGCAGCCAATCGGGACAGGGACGGGGAAACACCATATATTTT. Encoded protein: CASSQSGQGRGNTIYF.